The table lists the clone carrying this T cell receptor beta chain with a count of one. The authors' processing: How many nucleated cells were present was estimated from reference gene primer amplification. Clones were read by immunoSEQ multiplex PCR, and TCRdb kept only the in-frame ones, dropping some. Clone size and V and J calls were adopted from that table, with D and trimming inferred from the DNA. The sample has roughly 380,000 clones, approximately 80% seen once; the top ten hold 0.85% to 1.3%. This record belongs to a study of blood T cell repertoires in COVID-19. Study information: Researchers got acute and convalescent COVID-19 samples from the United States, Italy and Spain. Sources were T cells, B-cell-depleted T cells, or PBMCs; the material itself was cDNA or gDNA.

This CDR3 comprises 15 residues. V was clipped by 3 bases and J by 3 bases, with 14 bases between them. Germline V gene data show CDR1 as MDHEN and CDR2 as SYDVKM. Sequencing input: peripheral blood. This receptor was obtained from a human donor with acute or convalescent COVID-19. The donor label of this sample is uncertain. The J gene is TRBJ1-2, the V gene TRBV28; D unclear. The CDR3 DNA sequence: TGTGCCAGCAGTTTCCCCGCCGGGGTTGACTATGGCTACACCTTC. It codes for CASSFPAGVDYGYTF.